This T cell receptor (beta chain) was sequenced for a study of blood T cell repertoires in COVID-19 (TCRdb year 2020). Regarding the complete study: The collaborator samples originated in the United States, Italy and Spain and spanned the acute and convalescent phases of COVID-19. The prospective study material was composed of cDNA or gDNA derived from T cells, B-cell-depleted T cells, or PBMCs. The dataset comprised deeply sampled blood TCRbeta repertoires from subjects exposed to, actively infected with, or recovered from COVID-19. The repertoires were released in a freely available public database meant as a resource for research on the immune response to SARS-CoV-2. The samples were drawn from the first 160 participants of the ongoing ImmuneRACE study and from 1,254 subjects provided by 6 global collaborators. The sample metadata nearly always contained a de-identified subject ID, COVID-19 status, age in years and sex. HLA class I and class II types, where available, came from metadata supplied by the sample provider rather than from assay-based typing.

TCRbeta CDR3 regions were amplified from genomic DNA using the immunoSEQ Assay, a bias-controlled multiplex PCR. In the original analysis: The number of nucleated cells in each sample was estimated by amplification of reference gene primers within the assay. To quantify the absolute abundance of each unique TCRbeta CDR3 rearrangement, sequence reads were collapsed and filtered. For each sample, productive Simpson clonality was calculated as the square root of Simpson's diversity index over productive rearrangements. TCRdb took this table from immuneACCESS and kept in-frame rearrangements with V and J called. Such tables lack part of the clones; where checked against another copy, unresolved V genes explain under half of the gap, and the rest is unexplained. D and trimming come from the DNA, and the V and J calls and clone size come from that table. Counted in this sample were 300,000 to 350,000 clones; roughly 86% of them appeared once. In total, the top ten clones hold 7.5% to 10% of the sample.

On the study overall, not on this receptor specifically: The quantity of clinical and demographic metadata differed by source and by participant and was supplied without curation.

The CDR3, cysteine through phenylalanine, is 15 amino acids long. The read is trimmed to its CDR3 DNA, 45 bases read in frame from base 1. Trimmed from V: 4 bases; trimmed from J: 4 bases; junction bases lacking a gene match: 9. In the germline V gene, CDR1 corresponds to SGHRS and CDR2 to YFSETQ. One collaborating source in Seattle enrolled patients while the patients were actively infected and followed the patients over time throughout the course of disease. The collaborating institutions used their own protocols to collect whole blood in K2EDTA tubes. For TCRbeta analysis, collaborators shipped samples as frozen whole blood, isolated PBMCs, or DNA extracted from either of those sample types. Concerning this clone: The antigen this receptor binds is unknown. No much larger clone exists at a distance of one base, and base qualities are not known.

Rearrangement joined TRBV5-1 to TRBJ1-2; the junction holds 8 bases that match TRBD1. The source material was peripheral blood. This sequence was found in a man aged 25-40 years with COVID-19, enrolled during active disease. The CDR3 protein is CASSHQQGVGYGYTF. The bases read TGCGCCAGCAGCCACCAACAGGGGGTCGGCTATGGCTACACCTTC.